This is a list of T cell receptor beta chains from one sample in a study of radiotherapy plus CTLA-4 blockade in lung cancer. Data came from immunoSEQ multiplex PCR; TCRdb stores just in-frame clones and leaves some out. The table lists tens of thousands of clones, around 77% of them singletons. The sequenced sample was peripheral blood, obtained from a patient treated with radiotherapy plus ipilimumab. Every receptor here comes from a human donor with non-small cell lung cancer whose response to radiotherapy plus ipilimumab could not be evaluated. CDR3s include the opening cysteine and the closing phenylalanine or tryptophan. The order of the fields is D gene, V gene, clone size, J gene, CDR3 DNA, CDR3 protein. The D gene is left open where the match is weak. The size field is filled for only some rows; it gives once, few, many or a size class.

>TRBD1|TRBV30|.|TRBJ1-5
TGTGCCTGGAGTAGGAGCAGGGGGAATCAGCCCCAGCATTTT
CAWSRSRGNQPQHF
>.|TRBV29-1|.|TRBJ2-6
TGCAGCGTTGAAGAGCGAGCTGGGGCCAACGTCCTGACTTTC
CSVEERAGANVLTF
>TRBD2|TRBV11-2|.|TRBJ2-7
TGTGCCAGCAGCTTAGGGCTAGCGGGAGGCGTCTACGAGCAGTACTTC
CASSLGLAGGVYEQYF
>.|TRBV28|.|TRBJ2-7
TGTGCCAGCGACAGCCCTTACGAGCAGTACTTC
CASDSPYEQYF
>.|TRBV28|.|TRBJ2-7
TGTGCCAGCAGTTTTCGGGTAGACGAGCAGTACTTC
CASSFRVDEQYF
>.|TRBV7-2|.|TRBJ2-5
TGTGCCAGCAGCTTAGGGGCAGGGCGGTCAGAGACCCAGTACTTC
CASSLGAGRSETQYF
>TRBD1|TRBV7-2|few|TRBJ1-5
TGTGCCAGCAGCCCGGACAGGGCCAGCAATCAGCCCCAGCATTTT
CASSPDRASNQPQHF
>TRBD1|TRBV28|.|TRBJ2-7
TGTGCCAGCAGTAGACAGGGTGGCTACGAGCAGTACTTC
CASSRQGGYEQYF
>.|TRBV9|few|TRBJ2-5
TGTGCCAGCAGCGTAGATGGTGGTAGGGAGGAGACCCAGTACTTC
CASSVDGGREETQYF
>.|TRBV30|.|TRBJ1-3
TGTGCCTGGTCCCGCAGGGTTGAGAGAAACACCATATATTTT
CAWSRRVERNTIYF
>.|TRBV25-1|few|TRBJ2-7
TGTGCCAGCGGGAGCTCCTACGAGCAGTACTTC
CASGSSYEQYF
>.|TRBV19|once|TRBJ2-7
TGTGCCAGTAGTGAGACAACTTCCTACGAGCAGTACTTC
CASSETTSYEQYF
>TRBD1|TRBV28|.|TRBJ2-6
TGTGCCAGCAGTTTGACAGGGTCTGGGGCCAACGTCCTGACTTTC
CASSLTGSGANVLTF
>.|TRBV11-1|.|TRBJ2-1
TGTGCCAGCAGCTCCCCCTCAGTCCAACAGCAGTTCTTC
CASSSPSVQQQFF
>TRBD1|TRBV2|.|TRBJ1-1
TGTGCCAGATTCGCAGGACAGGCAGCTGAAGCTTTCTTT
CARFAGQAAEAFF
>.|TRBV6-6|.|TRBJ2-5
TGTGCCAGCAGTTACTCACAGACAGGCCAAGAGACCCAGTACTTC
CASSYSQTGQETQYF
>TRBD1|TRBV6-1|.|TRBJ2-1
TGTGCCAGCAGATCCGGGACAGGGGGCGTCGATGAGCAGTTCTTC
CASRSGTGGVDEQFF
>TRBD1|TRBV27|once|TRBJ1-6
TGTGCCAGCAGTTCCCAGACAGGGGGCGTTTCACCCCTCCACTTT
CASSSQTGGVSPLHF
>.|TRBV9|few|TRBJ1-2
TGTGCCAGCACCCGACCCCAGGAATGGGGCTACACCTTC
CASTRPQEWGYTF